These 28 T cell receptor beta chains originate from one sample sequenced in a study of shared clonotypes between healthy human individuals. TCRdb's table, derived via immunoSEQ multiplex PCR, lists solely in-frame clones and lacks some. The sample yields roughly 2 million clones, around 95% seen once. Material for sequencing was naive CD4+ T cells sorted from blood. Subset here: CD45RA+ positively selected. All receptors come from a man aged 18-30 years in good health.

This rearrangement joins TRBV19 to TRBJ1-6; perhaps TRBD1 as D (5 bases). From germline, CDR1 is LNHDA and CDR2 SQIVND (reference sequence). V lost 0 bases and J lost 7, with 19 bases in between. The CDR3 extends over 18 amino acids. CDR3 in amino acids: CASSIDPPSKGRNSPLHF. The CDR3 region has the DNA TGTGCCAGTAGTATAGATCCCCCCTCCAAGGGGAGGAATTCACCCCTCCACTTT. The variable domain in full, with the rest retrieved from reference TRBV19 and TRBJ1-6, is DGGITQSPKYLFRKEGQNVTLSCEQNLNHDAMYWYRQDPGQGLRLIYYSQIVNDFQKGDIAEGYSVSREKKESFPLTVTSAQKNPTAFYLCASSIDPPSKGRNSPLHFGNGTRLTVT.

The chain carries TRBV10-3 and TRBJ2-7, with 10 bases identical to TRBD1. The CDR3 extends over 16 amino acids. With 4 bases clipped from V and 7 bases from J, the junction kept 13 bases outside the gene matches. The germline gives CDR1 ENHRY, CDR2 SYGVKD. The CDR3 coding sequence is TGTGCCATCAGTGGGGGACAGGGGACAAGTCTGGGAGAGCAGTACTTC. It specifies CAISGGQGTSLGEQYF.

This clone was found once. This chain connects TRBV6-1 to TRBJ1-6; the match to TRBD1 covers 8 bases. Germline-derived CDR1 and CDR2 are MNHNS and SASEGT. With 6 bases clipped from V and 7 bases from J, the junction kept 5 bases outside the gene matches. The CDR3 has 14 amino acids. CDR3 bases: TGTGCCAGCAGCGACAGGGGTCGGAATTCACCCCTCCACTTT. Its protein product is CASSDRGRNSPLHF.

The CDR3 DNA reads as TGTGCCAGTAGTAGCGGACAGTACTCCTACGAGCAGTACTTC. Protein product: CASSSGQYSYEQYF. This rearrangement joins TRBV19 to TRBJ2-7; a weak D match, TRBD1 (6 bases). V dropped 4 bases and J dropped 0 bases, with 10 bases sitting between them. Per germline, CDR1 LNHDA and CDR2 SQIVND (reference sequence). The CDR3 totals 14 residues.

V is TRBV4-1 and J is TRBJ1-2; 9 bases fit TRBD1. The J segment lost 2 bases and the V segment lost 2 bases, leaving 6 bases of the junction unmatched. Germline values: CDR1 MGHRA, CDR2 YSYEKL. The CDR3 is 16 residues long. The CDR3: CASSQTTGTGNYGYTF. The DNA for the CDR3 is TGCGCCAGCAGCCAAACCACCGGGACAGGGAACTATGGCTACACCTTC.

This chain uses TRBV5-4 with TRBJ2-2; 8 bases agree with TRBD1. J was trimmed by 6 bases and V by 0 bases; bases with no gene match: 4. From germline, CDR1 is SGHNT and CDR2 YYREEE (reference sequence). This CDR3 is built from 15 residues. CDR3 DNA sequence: TGTGCCAGCAGCTTGGCGGACAGGGTTTCCGGGGAGCTGTTTTTT. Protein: CASSLADRVSGELFF.

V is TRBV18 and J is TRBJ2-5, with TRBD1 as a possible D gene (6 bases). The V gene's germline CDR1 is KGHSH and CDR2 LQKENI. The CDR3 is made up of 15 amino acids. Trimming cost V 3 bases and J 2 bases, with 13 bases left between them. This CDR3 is CASSPYRADQETQYF. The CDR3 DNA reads TGTGCCAGCTCACCGTACAGGGCGGATCAAGAGACCCAGTACTTC.

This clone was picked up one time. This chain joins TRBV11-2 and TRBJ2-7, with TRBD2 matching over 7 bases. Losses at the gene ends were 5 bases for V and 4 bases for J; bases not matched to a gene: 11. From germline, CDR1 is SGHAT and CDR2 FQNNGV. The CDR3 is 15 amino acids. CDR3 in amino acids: CASSHGLDPLYEQYF. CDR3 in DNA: TGTGCCAGCAGCCACGGACTAGATCCCTTATACGAGCAGTACTTC.

CDR3 DNA sequence: TGTGCCAGTAGTACCCCGGGGGTTTCATCCTATGGCTACACCTTC. This sequence encodes CASSTPGVSSYGYTF. The chain couples TRBV19 to TRBJ1-2, with a possible D match to TRBD1 (5 bases). The CDR3 runs 15 residues. Germline V gene data show CDR1 as LNHDA and CDR2 as SQIVND (reference sequence). The V end was cut by 4 bases, the J end by 4 bases, with 16 bases between.

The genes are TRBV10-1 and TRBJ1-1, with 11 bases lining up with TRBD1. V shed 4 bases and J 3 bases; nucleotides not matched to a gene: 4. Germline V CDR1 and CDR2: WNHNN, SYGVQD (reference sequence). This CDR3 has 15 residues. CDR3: CASSGDRGSDTEAFF. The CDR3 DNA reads TGCGCCAGCAGTGGGGACAGGGGGTCGGACACTGAAGCTTTCTTT.

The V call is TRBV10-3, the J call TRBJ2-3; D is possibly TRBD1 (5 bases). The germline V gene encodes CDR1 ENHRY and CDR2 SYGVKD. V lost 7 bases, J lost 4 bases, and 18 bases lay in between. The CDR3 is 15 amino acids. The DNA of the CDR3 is TGTGCCATCAAACAGACAGTACTTGGGGCAGATACGCAGTATTTT. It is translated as CAIKQTVLGADTQYF.

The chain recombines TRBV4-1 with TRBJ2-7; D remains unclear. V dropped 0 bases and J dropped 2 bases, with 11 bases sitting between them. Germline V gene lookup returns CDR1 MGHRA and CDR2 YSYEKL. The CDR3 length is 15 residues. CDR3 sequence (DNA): TGCGCCAGCAGCCAAGATACTACCAGAGCCTACGAGCAGTACTTC. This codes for CASSQDTTRAYEQYF.

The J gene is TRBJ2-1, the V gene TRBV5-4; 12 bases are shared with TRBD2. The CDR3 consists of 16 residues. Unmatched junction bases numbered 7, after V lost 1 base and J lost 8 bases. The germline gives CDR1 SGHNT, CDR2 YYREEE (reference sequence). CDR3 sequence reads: CASSLPSGRASDEQFF. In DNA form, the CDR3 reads TGTGCCAGCAGCTTGCCTAGCGGGAGGGCCAGCGATGAGCAGTTCTTC.

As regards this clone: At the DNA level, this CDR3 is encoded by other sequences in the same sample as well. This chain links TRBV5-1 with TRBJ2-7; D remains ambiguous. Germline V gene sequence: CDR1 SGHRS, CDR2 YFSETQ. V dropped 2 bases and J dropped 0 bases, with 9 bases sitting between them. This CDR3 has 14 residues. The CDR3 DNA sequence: TGCGCCAGCAGCTTCCGCGACAACTCCTACGAGCAGTACTTC. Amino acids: CASSFRDNSYEQYF. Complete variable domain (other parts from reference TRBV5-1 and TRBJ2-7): KAGVTQTPRYLIKTRGQQVTLSCSPISGHRSVSWYQQTPGQGLQFLFEYFSETQRNKGNFPGRFSGRQFSNSRSEMNVSTLELGDSALYLCASSFRDNSYEQYFGPGTRLTVT.

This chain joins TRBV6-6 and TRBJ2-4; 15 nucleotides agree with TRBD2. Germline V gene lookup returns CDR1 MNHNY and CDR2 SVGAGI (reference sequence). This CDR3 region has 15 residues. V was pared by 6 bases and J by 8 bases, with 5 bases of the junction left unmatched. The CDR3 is CASSLGLAGGHIQYF. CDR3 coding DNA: TGTGCCAGCAGCCTCGGACTAGCGGGAGGGCACATTCAGTACTTC.

CDR3 sequence reads: CASSLELAGGEQYF. Here the CDR3 DNA reads TGTGCCAGCAGCTTGGAGCTAGCGGGGGGGGAGCAGTACTTC. The rearrangement uses TRBV5-4 and TRBJ2-7, with 12 bases matching TRBD2. The V gene's germline CDR1 is SGHNT and CDR2 YYREEE (reference sequence). J lost 7 bases, V lost 0 bases, and 2 bases had no gene match. The CDR3 sequence is 14 residues long.

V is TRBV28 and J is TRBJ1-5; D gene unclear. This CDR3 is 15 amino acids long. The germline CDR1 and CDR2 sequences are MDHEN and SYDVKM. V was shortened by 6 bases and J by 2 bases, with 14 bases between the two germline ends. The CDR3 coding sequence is TGTGCCAGCAGCCGGCAACAAACACGCAATCAGCCCCAGCATTTT. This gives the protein CASSRQQTRNQPQHF. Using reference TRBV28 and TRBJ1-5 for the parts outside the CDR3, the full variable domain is DVKVTQSSRYLVKRTGEKVFLECVQDMDHENMFWYRQDPGLGLRLIYFSYDVKMKEKGDIPEGYSVSREKKERFSLILESASTNQTSMYLCASSRQQTRNQPQHFGDGTRLSIL.

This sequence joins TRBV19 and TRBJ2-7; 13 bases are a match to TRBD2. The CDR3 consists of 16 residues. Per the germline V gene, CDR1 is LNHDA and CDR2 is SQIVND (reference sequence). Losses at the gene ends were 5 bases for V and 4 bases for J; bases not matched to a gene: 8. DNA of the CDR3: TGTGCCAGTAGTCACGGACTAGCGGGAGTCGAATACGAGCAGTACTTC. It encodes CASSHGLAGVEYEQYF.

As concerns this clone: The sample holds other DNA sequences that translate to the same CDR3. In DNA form, the CDR3 reads TGTGCCAGCAGTGAAAGGGGGTTCGCTGAAGCTTTCTTT. Protein: CASSERGFAEAFF. The chain carries TRBV25-1 and TRBJ1-1; a possible D gene is TRBD1 (6 bases). Germline values: CDR1 MGHDK, CDR2 SYGVNS. This CDR3 is built from 13 residues. The ends were cut back, 2 bases at V and 6 bases at J, with 10 bases in the middle.

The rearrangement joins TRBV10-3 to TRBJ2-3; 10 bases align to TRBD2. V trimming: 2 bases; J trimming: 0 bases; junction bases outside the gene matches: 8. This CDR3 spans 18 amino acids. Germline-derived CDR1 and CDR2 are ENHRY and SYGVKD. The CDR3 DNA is TGTGCCATCAGTGAGATGCTAGCGGGGGCGTCTAGCACAGATACGCAGTATTTT. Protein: CAISEMLAGASSTDTQYF.

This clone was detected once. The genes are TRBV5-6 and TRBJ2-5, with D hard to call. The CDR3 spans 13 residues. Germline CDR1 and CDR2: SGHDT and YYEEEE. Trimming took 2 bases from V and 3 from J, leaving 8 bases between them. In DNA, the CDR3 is TGTGCCAGCAGCTTAGTTGGTGAAGAGACCCAGTACTTC. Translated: CASSLVGEETQYF. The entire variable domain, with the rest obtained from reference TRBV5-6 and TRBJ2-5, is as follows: DAGVTQSPTHLIKTRGQQVTLRCSPKSGHDTVSWYQQALGQGPQFIFQYYEEEERQRGNFPDRFSGHQFPNYSSELNVNALLLGDSALYLCASSLVGEETQYFGPGTRLLVL.

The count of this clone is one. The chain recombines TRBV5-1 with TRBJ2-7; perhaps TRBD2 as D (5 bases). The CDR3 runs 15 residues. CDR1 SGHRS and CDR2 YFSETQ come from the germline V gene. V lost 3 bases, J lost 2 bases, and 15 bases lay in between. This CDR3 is CASSWETGIPYEQYF. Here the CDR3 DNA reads TGCGCCAGCAGCTGGGAGACGGGGATCCCCTACGAGCAGTACTTC.

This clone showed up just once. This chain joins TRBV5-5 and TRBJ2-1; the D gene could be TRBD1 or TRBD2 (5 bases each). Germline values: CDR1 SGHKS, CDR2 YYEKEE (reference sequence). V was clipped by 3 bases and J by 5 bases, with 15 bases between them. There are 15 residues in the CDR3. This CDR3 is CASSWGPVGNNEQFF. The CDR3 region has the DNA TGTGCCAGCAGCTGGGGACCCGTCGGCAACAATGAGCAGTTCTTC.

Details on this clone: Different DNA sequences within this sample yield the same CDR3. The DNA for the CDR3 is TGTGCCAGCAGCGTAGGTTTGCAAGAGACCCAGTACTTC. Amino acid sequence: CASSVGLQETQYF. The V and J genes are TRBV9 and TRBJ2-5, with unresolved D. V was shortened by 0 bases and J by 2 bases, with 5 bases between the two germline ends. Germline CDR1 SGDLS, CDR2 YYNGEE. This CDR3 contains 13 residues.

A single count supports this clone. The CDR3 loop is CATSRKGVQGAWTSGANVLTF. The CDR3 nucleotides are TGTGCCACCAGCAGAAAGGGTGTACAGGGGGCATGGACATCTGGGGCCAACGTCCTGACTTTC. The gene calls are TRBV15 and TRBJ2-6, with TRBD1 matching over 9 bases. The CDR3 covers 21 residues. The trim removed 2 bases at V and 1 base at J, leaving 15 bases unmatched. Germline V gene data show CDR1 as LNHNV and CDR2 as YYDKDF (reference sequence).

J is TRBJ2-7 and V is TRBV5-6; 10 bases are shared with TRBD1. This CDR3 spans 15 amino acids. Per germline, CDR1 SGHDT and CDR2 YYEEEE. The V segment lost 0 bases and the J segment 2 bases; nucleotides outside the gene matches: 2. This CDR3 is CASSLGDRGAYEQYF. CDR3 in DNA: TGTGCCAGCAGCTTGGGGGACAGGGGAGCCTACGAGCAGTACTTC.

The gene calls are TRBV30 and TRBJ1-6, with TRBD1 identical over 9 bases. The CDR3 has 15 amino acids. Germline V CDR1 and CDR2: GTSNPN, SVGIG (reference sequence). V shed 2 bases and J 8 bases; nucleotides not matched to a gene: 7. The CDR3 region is CAWSLRDRVYSPLHF. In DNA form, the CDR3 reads TGTGCCTGGAGTCTCCGGGACAGGGTTTATTCACCCCTCCACTTT. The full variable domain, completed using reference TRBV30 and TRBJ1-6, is SQTIHQWPATLVQPVGSPLSLECTVEGTSNPNLYWYRQAAGRGLQLLFYSVGIGQISSEVPQNLSASRPQDRQFILSSKKLLLSDSGFYLCAWSLRDRVYSPLHFGNGTRLTVT.

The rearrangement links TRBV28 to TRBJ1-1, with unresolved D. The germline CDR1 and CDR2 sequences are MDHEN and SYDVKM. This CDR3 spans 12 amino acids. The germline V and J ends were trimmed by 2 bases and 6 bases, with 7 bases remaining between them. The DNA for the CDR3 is TGTGCCAGCAGTTTACTGTCGGCTGAAGCTTTCTTT. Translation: CASSLLSAEAFF.